The present entry profiles one T cell receptor (beta chain) with its context. Antigen specificity is unknown. Looked up from germline, CDR1 is SGHVS and CDR2 is FNYEAQ. The CDR3 is 13 residues long. The junction had 3 bases not matched to a gene; V was cut back by 4 bases and J by 9 bases. The record originates from a study of cytomegalovirus exposure and HLA in healthy donors. Study-level points and caveats: Later on, an analysis tied 15,000 or so TCR beta sequences to HLA alleles at 0.05 false discovery rate.

Primers: 60 Vbeta forward and 13 Jbeta reverse. Profiled with immunoSEQ multiplex PCR; TCRdb holds only in-frame clones, not every one. The sample has about 280,000 clones, around 90% seen once. The gene calls are TRBV7-6 and TRBJ1-6, with 7 bases identical to TRBD1. The clonotype originates from a woman between 18 and 29 years old in good health and CMV-seronegative. Sequenced sample: PBMCs. The CDR3, as DNA: TGTGCCAGCAGCTCGACAGGGAGTTCACCCCTCCACTTT. This encodes CASSSTGSSPLHF. The whole variable domain, remainder taken from reference TRBV7-6 and TRBJ1-6, is GAGVSQSPRYKVTKRGQDVALRCDPISGHVSLYWYRQALGQGPEFLTYFNYEAQQDKSGLPNDRFSAERPEGSISTLTIQRTEQRDSAMYRCASSSTGSSPLHFGNGTRLTVT.